The sequence of this TCR beta chain was determined in a study of blood T cell repertoires in COVID-19. From germline, CDR1 is MDHEN and CDR2 SYDVKM. The CDR3 loop spans 20 amino acids. Trimming took off 4 bases at V and 5 bases at J, with 32 bases between the two ends. The data were produced by immunoSEQ multiplex PCR, yet TCRdb's version contains in-frame clones alone and is incomplete. The data hold under 250,000 clones, with around nine tenths observed a single time. This clone was detected only once. This TCR derives from a woman aged 60-70 years who had recovered from COVID-19. The V call is TRBV28, the J call TRBJ2-5, with a tentative D call TRBD2 (6 bases). The sequencing input was peripheral blood. CDR3 sequence: CASSSPLSIGRRGRRETQYF. In nucleotides, the CDR3 is TGTGCCAGCAGTTCACCCCTTTCGATTGGGCGACGGGGGAGGAGGGAGACCCAGTACTTC.